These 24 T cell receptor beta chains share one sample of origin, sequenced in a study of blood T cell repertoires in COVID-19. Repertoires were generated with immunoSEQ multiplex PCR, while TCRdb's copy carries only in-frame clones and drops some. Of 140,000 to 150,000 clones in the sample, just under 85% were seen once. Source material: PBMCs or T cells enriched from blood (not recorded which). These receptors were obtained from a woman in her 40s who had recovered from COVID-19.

The CDR3 sequence: CASVNRAKAFF. The CDR3 region has the DNA TGTGCCAGCGTAAACAGGGCGAAGGCTTTCTTT. The rearrangement links TRBV6-5 to TRBJ1-1; maybe TRBD1 (6 bases). CDR3 length: 11 residues. Looked up from germline, CDR1 is MNHEY and CDR2 is SVGAGI. The germline V and J ends were trimmed by 8 bases and 11 bases, with 15 bases remaining between them.

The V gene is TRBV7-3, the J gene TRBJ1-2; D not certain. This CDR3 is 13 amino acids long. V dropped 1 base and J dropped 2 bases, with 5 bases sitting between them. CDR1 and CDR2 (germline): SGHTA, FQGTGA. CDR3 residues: CASSLNSNYGYTF. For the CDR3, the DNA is TGTGCCAGCAGCTTAAACAGCAACTATGGCTACACCTTC.

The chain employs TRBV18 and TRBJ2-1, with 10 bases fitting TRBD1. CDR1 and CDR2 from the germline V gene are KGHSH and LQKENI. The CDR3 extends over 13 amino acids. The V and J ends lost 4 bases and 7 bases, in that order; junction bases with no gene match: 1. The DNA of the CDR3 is TGTGCCAGCTCACAGGACAGGGGGAATGAGCAGTTCTTC. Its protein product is CASSQDRGNEQFF.

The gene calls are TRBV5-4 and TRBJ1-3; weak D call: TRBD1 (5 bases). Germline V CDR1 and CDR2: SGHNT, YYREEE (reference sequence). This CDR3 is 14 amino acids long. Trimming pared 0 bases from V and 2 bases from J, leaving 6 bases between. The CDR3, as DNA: TGTGCCAGCAGCTTGGAGGGGCCTGGAAACACCATATATTTT. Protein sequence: CASSLEGPGNTIYF. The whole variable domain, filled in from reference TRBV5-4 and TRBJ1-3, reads ETGVTQSPTHLIKTRGQQVTLRCSSQSGHNTVSWYQQALGQGPQFIFQYYREEENGRGNFPPRFSGLQFPNYSSELNVNALELDDSALYLCASSLEGPGNTIYFGEGSWLTVV.

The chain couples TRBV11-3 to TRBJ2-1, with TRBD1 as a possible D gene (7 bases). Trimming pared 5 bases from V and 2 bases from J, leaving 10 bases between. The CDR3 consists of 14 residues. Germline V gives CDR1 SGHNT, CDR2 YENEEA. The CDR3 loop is CASSRGTAYNEQFF. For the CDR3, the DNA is TGTGCCAGCAGCCGCGGGACAGCCTACAATGAGCAGTTCTTC.

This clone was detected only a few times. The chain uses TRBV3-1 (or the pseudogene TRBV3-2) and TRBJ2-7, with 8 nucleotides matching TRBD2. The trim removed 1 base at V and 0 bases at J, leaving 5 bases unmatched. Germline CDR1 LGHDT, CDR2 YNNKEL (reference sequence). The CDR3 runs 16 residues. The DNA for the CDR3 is TGTGCCAGCAGCCAAGGCTATAGCGGGATCTCCTACGAGCAGTACTTC. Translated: CASSQGYSGISYEQYF.

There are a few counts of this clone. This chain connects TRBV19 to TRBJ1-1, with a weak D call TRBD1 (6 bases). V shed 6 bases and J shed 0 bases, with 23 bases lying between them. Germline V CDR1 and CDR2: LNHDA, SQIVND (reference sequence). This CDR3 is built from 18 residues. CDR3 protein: CASSRIRTATSMNTEAFF. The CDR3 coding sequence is TGTGCCAGTAGCAGGATAAGGACAGCGACATCAATGAACACTGAAGCTTTCTTT.

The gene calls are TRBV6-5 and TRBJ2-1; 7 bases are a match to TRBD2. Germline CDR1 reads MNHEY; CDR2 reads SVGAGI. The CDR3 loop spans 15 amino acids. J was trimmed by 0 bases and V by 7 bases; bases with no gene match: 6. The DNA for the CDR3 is TGTGCCAGCAAAAACGGGGGGTCCTCCTACAATGAGCAGTTCTTC. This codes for CASKNGGSSYNEQFF.

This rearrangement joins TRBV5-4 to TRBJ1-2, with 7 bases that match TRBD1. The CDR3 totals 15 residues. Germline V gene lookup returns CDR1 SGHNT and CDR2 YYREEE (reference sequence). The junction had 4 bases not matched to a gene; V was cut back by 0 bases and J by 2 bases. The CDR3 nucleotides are TGTGCCAGCAGCTTGGGTCGGGGACAGAACTATGGCTACACCTTC. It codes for CASSLGRGQNYGYTF. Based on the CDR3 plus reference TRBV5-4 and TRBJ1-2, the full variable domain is ETGVTQSPTHLIKTRGQQVTLRCSSQSGHNTVSWYQQALGQGPQFIFQYYREEENGRGNFPPRFSGLQFPNYSSELNVNALELDDSALYLCASSLGRGQNYGYTFGSGTRLTVV.

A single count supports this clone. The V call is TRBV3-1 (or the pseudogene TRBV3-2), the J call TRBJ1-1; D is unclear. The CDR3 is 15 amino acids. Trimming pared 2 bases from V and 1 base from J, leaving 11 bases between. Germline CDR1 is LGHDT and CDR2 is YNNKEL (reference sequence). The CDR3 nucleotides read TGTGCCAGCAGCCAACGTTTTGCAGAGAACACTGAAGCTTTCTTT. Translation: CASSQRFAENTEAFF.

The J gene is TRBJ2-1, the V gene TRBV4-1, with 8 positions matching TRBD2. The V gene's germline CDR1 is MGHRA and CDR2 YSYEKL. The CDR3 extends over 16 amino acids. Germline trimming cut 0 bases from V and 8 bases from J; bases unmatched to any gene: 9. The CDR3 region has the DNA TGCGCCAGCAGCCAAGATCGGACGGGGGGGACGCATGAGCAGTTCTTC. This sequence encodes CASSQDRTGGTHEQFF.

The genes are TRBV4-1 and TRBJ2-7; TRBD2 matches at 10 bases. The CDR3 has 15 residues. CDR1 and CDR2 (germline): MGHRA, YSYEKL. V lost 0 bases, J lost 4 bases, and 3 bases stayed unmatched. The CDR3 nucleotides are TGCGCCAGCAGCCAAGAGCTAGCGGGGGTGTACGAGCAGTACTTC. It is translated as CASSQELAGVYEQYF.

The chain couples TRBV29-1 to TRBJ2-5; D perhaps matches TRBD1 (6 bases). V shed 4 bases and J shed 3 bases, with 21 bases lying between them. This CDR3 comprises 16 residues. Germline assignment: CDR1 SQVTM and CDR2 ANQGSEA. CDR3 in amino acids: CSVGDQDRTPEETQYF. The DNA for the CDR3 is TGCAGCGTTGGAGATCAGGACAGAACGCCGGAAGAGACCCAGTACTTC. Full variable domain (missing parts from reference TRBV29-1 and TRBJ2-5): SAVISQKPSRDICQRGTSLTIQCQVDSQVTMMFWYRQQPGQSLTLIATANQGSEATYESGFVIDKFPISRPNLTFSTLTVSNMSPEDSSIYLCSVGDQDRTPEETQYFGPGTRLLVL.

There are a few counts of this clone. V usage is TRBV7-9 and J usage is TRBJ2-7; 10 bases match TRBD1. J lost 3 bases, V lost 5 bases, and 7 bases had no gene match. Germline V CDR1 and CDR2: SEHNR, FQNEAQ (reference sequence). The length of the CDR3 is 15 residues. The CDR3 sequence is CASSPWDRGDYEQYF. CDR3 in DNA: TGTGCCAGCAGCCCGTGGGACAGGGGTGACTACGAGCAGTACTTC.

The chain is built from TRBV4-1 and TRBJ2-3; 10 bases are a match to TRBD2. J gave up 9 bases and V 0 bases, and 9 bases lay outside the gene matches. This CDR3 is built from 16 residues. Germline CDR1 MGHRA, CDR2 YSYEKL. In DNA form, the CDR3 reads TGCGCCAGCAGCCAAGATCAGAGCGGGAGGGCCCCGACGCAGTATTTT. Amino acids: CASSQDQSGRAPTQYF.

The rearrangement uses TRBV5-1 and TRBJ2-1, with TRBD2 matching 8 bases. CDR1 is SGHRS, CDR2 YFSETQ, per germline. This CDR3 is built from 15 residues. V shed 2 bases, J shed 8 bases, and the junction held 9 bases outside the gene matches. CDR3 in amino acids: CASSFFDGGADEQFF. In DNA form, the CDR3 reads TGCGCCAGCAGCTTTTTTGACGGGGGGGCCGATGAGCAGTTCTTC.

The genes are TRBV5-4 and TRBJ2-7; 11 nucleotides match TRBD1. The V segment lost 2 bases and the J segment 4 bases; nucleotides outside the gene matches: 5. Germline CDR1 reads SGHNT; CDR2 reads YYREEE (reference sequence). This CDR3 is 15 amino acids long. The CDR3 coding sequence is TGTGCCAGCAGCTTTGGGACAGGGGGGGGGTACGAGCAGTACTTC. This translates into CASSFGTGGGYEQYF.

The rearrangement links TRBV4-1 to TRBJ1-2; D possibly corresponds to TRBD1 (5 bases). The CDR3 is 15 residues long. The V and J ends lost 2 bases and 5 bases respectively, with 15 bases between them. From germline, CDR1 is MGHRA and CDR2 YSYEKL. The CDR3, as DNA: TGCGCCAGCAGCCAATCACAGGCGGTCGGTTATGGCTACACCTTC. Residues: CASSQSQAVGYGYTF.

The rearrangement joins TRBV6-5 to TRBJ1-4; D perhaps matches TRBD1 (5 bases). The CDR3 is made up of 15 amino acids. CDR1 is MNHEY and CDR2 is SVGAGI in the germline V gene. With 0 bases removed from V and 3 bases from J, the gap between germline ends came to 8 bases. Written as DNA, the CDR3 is TGTGCCAGCAGTTACTCGCGGGGGTCTAATGAAAAACTGTTTTTT. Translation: CASSYSRGSNEKLFF.

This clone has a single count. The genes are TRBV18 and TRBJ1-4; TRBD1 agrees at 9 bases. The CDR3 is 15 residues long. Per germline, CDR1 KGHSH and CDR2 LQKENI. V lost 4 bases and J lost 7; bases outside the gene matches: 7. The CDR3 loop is CASSRGNRGREKLFF. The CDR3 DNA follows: TGTGCCAGCTCACGAGGGAACAGGGGGCGTGAAAAACTGTTTTTT.

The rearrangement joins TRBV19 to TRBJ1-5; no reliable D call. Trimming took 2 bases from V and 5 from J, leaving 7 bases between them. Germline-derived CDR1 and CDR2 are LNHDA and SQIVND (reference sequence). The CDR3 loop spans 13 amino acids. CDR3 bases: TGTGCCAGTAGTATATGGGCCTATCAGCCCCAGCATTTT. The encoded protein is CASSIWAYQPQHF.

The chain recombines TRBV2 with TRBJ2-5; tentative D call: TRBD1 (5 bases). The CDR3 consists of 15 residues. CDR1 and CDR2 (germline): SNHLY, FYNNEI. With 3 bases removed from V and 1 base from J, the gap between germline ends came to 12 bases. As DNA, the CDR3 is TGTGCCAGCAGTGACGCATCCAGGGCCCAAGAGACCCAGTACTTC. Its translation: CASSDASRAQETQYF.

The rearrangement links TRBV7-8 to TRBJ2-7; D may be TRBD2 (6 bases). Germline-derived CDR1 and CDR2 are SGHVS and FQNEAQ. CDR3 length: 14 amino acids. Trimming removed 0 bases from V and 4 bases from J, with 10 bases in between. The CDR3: CASSLASGRYEQYF. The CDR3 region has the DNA TGTGCCAGCAGCTTAGCGTCGGGGAGGTACGAGCAGTACTTC.

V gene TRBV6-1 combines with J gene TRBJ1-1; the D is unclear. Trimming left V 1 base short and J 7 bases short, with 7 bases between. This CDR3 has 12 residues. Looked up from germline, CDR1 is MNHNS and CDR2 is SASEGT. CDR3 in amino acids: CASSEGSVEAFF. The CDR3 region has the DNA TGTGCCAGCAGTGAAGGAAGCGTTGAAGCTTTCTTT.